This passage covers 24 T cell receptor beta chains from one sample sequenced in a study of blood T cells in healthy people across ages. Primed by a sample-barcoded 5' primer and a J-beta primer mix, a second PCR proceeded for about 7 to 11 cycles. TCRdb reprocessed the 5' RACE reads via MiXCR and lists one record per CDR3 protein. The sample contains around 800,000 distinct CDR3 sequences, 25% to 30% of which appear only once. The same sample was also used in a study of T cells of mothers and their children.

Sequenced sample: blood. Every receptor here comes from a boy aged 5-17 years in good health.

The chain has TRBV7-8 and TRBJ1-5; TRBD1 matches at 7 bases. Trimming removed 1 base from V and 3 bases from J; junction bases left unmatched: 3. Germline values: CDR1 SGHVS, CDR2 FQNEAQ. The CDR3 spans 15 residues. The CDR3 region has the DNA TGTGCCAGCAGCTTAGAGACAGGGATCAATCAGCCCCAGCATTTT. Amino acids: CASSLETGINQPQHF.

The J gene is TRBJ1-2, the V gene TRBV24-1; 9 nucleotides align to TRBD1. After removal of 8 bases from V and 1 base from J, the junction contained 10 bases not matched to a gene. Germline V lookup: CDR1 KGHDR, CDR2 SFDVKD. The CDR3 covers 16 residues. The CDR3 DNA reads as TGTGCCACCAACCAGGGGACAGGGTCCGATAACTATGGCTACACCTTC. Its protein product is CATNQGTGSDNYGYTF.

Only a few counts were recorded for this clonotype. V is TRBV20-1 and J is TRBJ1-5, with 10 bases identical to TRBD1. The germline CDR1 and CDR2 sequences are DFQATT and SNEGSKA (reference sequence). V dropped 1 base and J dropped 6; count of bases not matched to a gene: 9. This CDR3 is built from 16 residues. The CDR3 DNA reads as TGCAGTGCTAGAGCTCTCGACAGGGGGCCAAGTCAGCCCCAGCATTTT. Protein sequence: CSARALDRGPSQPQHF.

This CDR3 reads CASSNTGVGANVLTF. The CDR3, as DNA: TGTGCCAGCAGCAATACAGGGGTAGGGGCCAACGTCCTGACTTTC. This rearrangement joins TRBV6-5 to TRBJ2-6, with 7 bases identical to TRBD1. The CDR3 totals 15 residues. V shed 6 bases and J 4 bases; nucleotides not matched to a gene: 6. CDR1 and CDR2 from the germline V gene are MNHEY and SVGAGI.

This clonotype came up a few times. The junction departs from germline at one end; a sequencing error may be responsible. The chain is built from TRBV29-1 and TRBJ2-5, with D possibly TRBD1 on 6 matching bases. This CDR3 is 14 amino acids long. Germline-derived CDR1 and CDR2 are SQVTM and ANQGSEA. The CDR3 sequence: CSVAPDRYQATQYF. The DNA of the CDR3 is TGCAGCGTTGCCCCTGACAGGTACCAAGCGACCCAGTACTTC.

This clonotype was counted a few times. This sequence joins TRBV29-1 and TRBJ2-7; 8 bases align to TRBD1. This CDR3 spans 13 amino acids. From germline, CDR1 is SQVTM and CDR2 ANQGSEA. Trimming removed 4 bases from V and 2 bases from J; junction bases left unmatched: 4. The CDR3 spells CSVGGRGPYEQYF. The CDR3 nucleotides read TGCAGCGTTGGGGGCAGGGGGCCCTACGAGCAGTACTTC.

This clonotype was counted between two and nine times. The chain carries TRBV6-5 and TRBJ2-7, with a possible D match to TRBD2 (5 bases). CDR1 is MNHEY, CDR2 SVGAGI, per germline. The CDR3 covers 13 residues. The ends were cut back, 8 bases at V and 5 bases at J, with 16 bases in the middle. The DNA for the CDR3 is TGTGCCAGCGGGCGGGCGATTCAGGACGAGCAGTACTTC. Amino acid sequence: CASGRAIQDEQYF.

Here the CDR3 DNA reads TGCAGTGCTAGGGGTCTAAGCGAGCAGTACTTC. This gives the protein CSARGLSEQYF. This rearrangement joins TRBV20-1 to TRBJ2-7; D ambiguous. The V end lost 3 bases, the J end lost 6 bases, and 9 bases lay between the germline ends. The CDR3 contains 11 residues. Germline V gives CDR1 DFQATT, CDR2 SNEGSKA (reference sequence).

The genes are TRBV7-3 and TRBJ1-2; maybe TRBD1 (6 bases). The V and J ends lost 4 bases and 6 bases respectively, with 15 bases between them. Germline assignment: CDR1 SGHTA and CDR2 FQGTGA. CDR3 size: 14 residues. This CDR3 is CASSSLPGADGYTF. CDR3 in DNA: TGTGCCAGCAGCTCCCTCCCGGGGGCGGATGGCTACACCTTC.

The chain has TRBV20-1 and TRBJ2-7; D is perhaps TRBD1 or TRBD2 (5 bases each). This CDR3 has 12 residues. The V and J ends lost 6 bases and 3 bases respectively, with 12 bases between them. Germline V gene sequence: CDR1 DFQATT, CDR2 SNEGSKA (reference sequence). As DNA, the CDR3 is TGCAGTGCGGTAGAGGGACGCTACGAGCAGTACTTC. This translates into CSAVEGRYEQYF.

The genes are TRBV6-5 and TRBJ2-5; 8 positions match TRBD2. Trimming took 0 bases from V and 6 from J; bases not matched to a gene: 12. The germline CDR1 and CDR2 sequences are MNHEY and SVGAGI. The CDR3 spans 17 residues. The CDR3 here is CASSYSVLRGGPKTQYF. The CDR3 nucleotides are TGTGCCAGCAGTTACTCAGTCTTACGGGGGGGCCCTAAGACCCAGTACTTC.

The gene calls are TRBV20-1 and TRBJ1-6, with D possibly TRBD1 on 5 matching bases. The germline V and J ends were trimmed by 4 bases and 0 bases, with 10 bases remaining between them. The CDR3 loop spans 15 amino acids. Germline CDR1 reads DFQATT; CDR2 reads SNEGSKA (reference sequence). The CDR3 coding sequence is TGCAGTGCTACCCCAGGGAGCTCCTATAATTCACCCCTCCACTTT. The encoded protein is CSATPGSSYNSPLHF.

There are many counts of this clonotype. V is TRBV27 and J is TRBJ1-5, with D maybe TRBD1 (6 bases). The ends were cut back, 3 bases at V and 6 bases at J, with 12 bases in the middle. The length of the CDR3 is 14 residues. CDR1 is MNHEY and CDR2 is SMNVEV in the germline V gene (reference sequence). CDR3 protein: CASSFGGAGQPQHF. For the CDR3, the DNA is TGTGCCAGCAGTTTTGGGGGGGCGGGTCAGCCCCAGCATTTT.

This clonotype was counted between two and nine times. CDR3 amino acids: CSASRSSWGGEQFF. The CDR3 region has the DNA TGCAGTGCTAGCCGTTCCTCTTGGGGGGGTGAGCAGTTCTTC. The chain employs TRBV20-1 and TRBJ2-1, with 7 nucleotides matching TRBD2. The CDR3 is made up of 14 amino acids. The V gene's germline CDR1 is DFQATT and CDR2 SNEGSKA (reference sequence). V lost 3 bases to trimming and J lost 9 bases; unmatched junction nucleotides: 11.

The CDR3 loop is CASSRQRGLSYEQYF. In DNA form, the CDR3 reads TGTGCCAGCAGTCGACAGCGGGGCCTCTCCTACGAGCAGTACTTC. J is TRBJ2-5 and V is TRBV6-2 or TRBV6-3; 7 nucleotides align to TRBD2. TRBJ2-7 matches the DNA end more closely, so the J call is doubtful. Germline CDR1 and CDR2: MNHEY and SVGEGT. CDR3 length: 15 residues.

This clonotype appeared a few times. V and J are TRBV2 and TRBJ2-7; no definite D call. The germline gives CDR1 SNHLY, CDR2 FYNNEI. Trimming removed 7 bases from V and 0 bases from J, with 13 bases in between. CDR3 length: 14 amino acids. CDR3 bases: TGTGCCAGCAAGGAAGGCAGTTTCTCCTACGAGCAGTACTTC. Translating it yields CASKEGSFSYEQYF.

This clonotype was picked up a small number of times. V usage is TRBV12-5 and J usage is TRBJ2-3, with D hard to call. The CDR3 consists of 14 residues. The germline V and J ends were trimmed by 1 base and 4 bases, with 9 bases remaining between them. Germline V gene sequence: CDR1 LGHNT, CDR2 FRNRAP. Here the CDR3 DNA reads TGTGCTAGTGGTTTGGGCTCCGGCGCAGATACGCAGTATTTT. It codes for CASGLGSGADTQYF. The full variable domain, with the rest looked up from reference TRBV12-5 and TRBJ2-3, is DARVTQTPRHKVTEMGQEVTMRCQPILGHNTVFWYRQTMMQGLELLAYFRNRAPLDDSGMPKDRFSAEMPDATLATLKIQPSEPRDSAVYFCASGLGSGADTQYFGPGTRLTVL.

This CDR3 reads CASSLGSGGGLETQYF. Written as DNA, the CDR3 is TGCGCCAGCAGCTTGGGGTCTGGCGGGGGGCTTGAGACCCAGTACTTC. V usage is TRBV5-1 and J usage is TRBJ2-5, with 8 positions matching TRBD2. The CDR3 sequence is 16 residues long. Trimming at V came to 0 bases and at J to 5 bases, leaving 9 bases not matched to a gene. In germline, CDR1 is SGHRS, CDR2 YFSETQ.

CDR3 residues: CASSLLDSNEQFF. CDR3 DNA sequence: TGCGCCAGCAGCTTGCTGGATTCAAATGAGCAGTTCTTC. The chain recombines TRBV5-1 with TRBJ2-1; D gene ambiguous. V lost 1 base, J lost 7 bases, and 9 bases lay in between. CDR3 size: 13 residues. Germline CDR1 and CDR2: SGHRS and YFSETQ.

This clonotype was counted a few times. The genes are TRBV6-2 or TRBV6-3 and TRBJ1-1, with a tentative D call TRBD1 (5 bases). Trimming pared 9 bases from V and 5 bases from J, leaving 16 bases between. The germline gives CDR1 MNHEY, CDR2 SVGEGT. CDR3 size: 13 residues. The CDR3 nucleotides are TGTGCCAGTGCGACAGTTCGGGTTACTGAAGCTTTCTTT. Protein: CASATVRVTEAFF.

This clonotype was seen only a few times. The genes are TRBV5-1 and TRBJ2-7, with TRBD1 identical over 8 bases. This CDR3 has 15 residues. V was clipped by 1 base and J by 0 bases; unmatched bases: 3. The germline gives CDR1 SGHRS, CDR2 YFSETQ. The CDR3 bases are TGCGCCAGCAGCTTGTGGCAGGGGGCCTCCTACGAGCAGTACTTC. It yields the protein CASSLWQGASYEQYF.

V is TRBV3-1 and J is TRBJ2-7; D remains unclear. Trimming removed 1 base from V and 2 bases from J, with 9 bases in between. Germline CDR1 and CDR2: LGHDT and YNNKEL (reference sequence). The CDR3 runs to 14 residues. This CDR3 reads CASSQGQTAYEQYF. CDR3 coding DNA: TGTGCCAGCAGCCAAGGTCAAACCGCCTACGAGCAGTACTTC.

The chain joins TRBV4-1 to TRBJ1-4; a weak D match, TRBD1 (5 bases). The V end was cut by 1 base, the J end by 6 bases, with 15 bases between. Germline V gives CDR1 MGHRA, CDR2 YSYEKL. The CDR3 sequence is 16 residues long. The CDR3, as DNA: TGCGCCAGCAGCCAAGCGGCCGGGGGGGAGGATGAAAAACTGTTTTTT. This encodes CASSQAAGGEDEKLFF.

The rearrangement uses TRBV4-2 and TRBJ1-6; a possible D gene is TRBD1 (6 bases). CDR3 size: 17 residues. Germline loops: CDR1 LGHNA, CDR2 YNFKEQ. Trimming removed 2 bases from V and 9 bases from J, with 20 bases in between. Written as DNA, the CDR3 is TGTGCCAGCAGCCAACTCGGGCAGGGGCGTTATGTTTCACCCCTCCACTTT. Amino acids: CASSQLGQGRYVSPLHF.